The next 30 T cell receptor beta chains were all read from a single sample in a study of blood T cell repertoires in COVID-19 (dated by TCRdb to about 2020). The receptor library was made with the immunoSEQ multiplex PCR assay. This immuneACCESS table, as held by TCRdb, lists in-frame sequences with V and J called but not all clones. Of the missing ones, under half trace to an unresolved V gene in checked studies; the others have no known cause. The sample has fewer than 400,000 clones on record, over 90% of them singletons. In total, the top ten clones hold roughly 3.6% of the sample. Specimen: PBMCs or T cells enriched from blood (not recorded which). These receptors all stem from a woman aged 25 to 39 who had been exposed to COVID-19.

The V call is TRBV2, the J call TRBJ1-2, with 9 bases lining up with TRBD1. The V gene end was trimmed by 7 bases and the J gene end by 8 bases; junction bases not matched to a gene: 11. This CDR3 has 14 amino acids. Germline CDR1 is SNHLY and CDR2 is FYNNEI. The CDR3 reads CASNRPGQGFGYTF. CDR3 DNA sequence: TGTGCCAGCAACCGTCCGGGACAGGGTTTCGGCTACACCTTC.

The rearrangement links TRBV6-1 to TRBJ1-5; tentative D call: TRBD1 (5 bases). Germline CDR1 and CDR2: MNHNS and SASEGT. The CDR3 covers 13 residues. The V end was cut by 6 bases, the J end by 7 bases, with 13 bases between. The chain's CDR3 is CASRGTSGQPQHF. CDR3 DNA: TGTGCCAGCAGGGGGACTTCGGGACAGCCCCAGCATTTT.

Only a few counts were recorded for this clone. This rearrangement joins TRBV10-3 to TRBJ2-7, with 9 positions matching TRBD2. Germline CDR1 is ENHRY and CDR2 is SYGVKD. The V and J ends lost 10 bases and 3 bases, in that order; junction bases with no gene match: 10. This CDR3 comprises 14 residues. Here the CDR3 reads CATLATSGYYEQYF. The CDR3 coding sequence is TGTGCCACACTTGCGACTAGCGGATACTACGAGCAGTACTTC.

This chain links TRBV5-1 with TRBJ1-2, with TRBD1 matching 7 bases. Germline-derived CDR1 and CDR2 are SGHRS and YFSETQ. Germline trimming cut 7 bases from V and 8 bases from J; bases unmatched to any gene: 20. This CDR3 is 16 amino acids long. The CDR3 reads CASGTIRQGPPRGYTF. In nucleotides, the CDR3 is TGCGCCAGCGGTACCATTCGACAGGGCCCACCGAGGGGCTACACCTTC.

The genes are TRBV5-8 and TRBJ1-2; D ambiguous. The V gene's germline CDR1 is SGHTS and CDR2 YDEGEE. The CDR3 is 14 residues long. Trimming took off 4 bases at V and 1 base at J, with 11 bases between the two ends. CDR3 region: CASSPDTFNYGYTF. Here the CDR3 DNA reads TGTGCCAGCAGCCCAGACACTTTTAACTATGGCTACACCTTC.

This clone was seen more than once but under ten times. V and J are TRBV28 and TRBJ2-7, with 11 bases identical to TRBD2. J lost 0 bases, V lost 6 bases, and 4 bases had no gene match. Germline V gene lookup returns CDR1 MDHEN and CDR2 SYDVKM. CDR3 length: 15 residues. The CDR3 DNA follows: TGTGCCAGCAGCCTCGGGACTAGCGGCTCCTACGAGCAGTACTTC. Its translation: CASSLGTSGSYEQYF.

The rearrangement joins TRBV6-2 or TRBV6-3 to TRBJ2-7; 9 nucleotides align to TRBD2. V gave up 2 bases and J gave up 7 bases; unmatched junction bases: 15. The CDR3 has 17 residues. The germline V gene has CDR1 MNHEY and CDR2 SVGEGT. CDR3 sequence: CASSYLLSGGPLGEQYF. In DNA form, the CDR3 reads TGTGCCAGCAGTTACCTCCTTAGCGGGGGCCCACTCGGGGAGCAGTACTTC.

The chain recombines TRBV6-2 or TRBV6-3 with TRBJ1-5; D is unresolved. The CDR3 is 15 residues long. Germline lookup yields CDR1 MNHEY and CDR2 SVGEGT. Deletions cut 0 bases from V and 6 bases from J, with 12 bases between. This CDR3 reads CASSYSVTKIQPQHF. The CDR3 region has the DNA TGTGCCAGCAGTTACTCAGTGACTAAGATTCAGCCCCAGCATTTT.

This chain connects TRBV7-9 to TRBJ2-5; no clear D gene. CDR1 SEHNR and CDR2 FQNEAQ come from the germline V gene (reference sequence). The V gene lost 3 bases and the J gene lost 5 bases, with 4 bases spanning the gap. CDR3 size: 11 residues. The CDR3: CASSFSETQYF. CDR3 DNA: TGTGCCAGCAGCTTTTCTGAGACCCAGTACTTC.

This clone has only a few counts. The CDR3 DNA reads as TGTGCCAGTAGTTTTGAGGGTAACGACGAGCAGTACTTC. Amino acid sequence: CASSFEGNDEQYF. This chain joins TRBV19 and TRBJ2-7; TRBD2 might be the D (5 bases). Trimming shortened V by 5 bases and J by 5 bases, and 13 bases separated the two germline ends. The CDR3 has 13 residues. Germline CDR1 and CDR2: LNHDA and SQIVND (reference sequence).

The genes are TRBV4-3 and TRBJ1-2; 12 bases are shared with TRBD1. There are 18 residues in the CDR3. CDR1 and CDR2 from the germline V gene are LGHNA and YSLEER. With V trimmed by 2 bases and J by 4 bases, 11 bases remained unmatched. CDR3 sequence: CASSQKNRDRGLRYGYTF. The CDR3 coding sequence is TGCGCCAGCAGCCAAAAGAACCGGGACAGGGGGCTTCGCTATGGCTACACCTTC.

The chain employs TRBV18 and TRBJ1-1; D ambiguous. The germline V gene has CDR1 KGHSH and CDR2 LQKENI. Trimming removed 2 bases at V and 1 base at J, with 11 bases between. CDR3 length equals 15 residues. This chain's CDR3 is CASSPGQLANTEAFF. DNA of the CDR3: TGTGCCAGCTCACCAGGTCAGTTGGCGAACACTGAAGCTTTCTTT. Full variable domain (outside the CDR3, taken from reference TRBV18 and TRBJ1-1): NAGVMQNPRHLVRRRGQEARLRCSPMKGHSHVYWYRQLPEEGLKFMVYLQKENIIDESGMPKERFSAEFPKEGPSILRIQQVVRGDSAAYFCASSPGQLANTEAFFGQGTRLTVV.

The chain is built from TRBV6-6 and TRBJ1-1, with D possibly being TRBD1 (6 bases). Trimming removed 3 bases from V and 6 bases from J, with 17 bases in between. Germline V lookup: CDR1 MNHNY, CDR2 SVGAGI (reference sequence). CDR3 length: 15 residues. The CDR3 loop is CASSYLTGLEAEAFF. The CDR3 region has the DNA TGTGCCAGCAGTTATCTAACAGGGCTTGAGGCTGAAGCTTTCTTT.

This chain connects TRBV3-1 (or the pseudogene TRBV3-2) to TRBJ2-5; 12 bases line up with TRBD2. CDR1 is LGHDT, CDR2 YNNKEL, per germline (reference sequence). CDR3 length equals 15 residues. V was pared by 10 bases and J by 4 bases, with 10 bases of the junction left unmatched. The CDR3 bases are TGTGCCACTGAACTGACTAGCGGGGGAGGAGAGACCCAGTACTTC. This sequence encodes CATELTSGGGETQYF.

The CDR3: CASSLIGGAGSNTGELFF. CDR3 DNA sequence: TGTGCCAGCAGTTTAATCGGCGGGGCTGGTTCGAACACCGGGGAGCTGTTTTTT. This chain connects TRBV27 to TRBJ2-2, with a possible D match to TRBD2 (6 bases). CDR1 is MNHEY, CDR2 SMNVEV, per germline (reference sequence). With 2 bases removed from V and 0 bases from J, the gap between germline ends came to 16 bases. The CDR3 runs 18 residues.

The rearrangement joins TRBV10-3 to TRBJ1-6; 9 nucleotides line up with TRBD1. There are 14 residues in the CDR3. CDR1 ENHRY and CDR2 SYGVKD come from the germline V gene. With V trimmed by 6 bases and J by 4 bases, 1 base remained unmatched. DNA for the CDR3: TGTGCCATCAGCGGGACAGGGTATAATTCACCCCTCCACTTT. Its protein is CAISGTGYNSPLHF.

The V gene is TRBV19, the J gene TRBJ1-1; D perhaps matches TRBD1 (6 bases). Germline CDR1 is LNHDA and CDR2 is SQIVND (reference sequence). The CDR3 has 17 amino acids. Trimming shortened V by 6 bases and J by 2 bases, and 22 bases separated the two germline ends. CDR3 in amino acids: CASSPLGLTGGNTEAFF. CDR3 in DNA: TGTGCCAGTAGCCCCCTAGGTTTGACAGGAGGAAACACTGAAGCTTTCTTT.

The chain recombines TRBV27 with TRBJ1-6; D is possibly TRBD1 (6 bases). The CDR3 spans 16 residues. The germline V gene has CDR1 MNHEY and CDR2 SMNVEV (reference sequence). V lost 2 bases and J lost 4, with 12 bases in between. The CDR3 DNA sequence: TGTGCCAGCAGTTTACGTCCAGGACAGTATAATTCACCCCTCCACTTT. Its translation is CASSLRPGQYNSPLHF.

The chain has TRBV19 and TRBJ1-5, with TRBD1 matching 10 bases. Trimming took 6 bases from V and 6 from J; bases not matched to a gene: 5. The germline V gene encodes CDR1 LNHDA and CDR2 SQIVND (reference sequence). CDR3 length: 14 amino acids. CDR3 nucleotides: TGTGCCAGTAGACAGACAGGGGGCGGTCAGCCCCAGCATTTT. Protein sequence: CASRQTGGGQPQHF.

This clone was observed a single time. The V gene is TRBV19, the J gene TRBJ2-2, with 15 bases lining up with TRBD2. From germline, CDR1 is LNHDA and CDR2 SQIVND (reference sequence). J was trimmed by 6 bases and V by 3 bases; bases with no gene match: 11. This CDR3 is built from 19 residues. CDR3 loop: CASSMGTSGGPARAGELFF. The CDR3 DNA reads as TGTGCCAGTAGTATGGGGACTAGCGGGGGGCCCGCAAGAGCCGGGGAGCTGTTTTTT. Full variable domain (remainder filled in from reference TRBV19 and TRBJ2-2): DGGITQSPKYLFRKEGQNVTLSCEQNLNHDAMYWYRQDPGQGLRLIYYSQIVNDFQKGDIAEGYSVSREKKESFPLTVTSAQKNPTAFYLCASSMGTSGGPARAGELFFGEGSRLTVL.

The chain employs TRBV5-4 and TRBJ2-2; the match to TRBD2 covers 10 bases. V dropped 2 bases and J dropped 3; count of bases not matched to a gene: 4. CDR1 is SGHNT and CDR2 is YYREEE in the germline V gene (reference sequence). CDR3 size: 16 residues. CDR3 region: CASSLAGGQDTGELFF. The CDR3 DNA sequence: TGTGCCAGCAGCTTAGCGGGGGGGCAGGACACCGGGGAGCTGTTTTTT.

CDR3 protein: CASSPGTVHEQFF. The CDR3 coding sequence is TGTGCCAGCAGCCCCGGGACAGTCCATGAGCAGTTCTTC. This chain connects TRBV11-3 to TRBJ2-1; 7 positions agree with TRBD1. Looked up from germline, CDR1 is SGHNT and CDR2 is YENEEA. This CDR3 contains 13 residues. V dropped 5 bases and J dropped 8; count of bases not matched to a gene: 6.

CDR3 protein: CASIAGGTPNSNQPQHF. In nucleotides, the CDR3 is TGTGCCAGCATCGCAGGTGGGACTCCCAATAGCAATCAGCCCCAGCATTTT. The V call is TRBV28, the J call TRBJ1-5, with TRBD1 as a possible D gene (5 bases). Germline V CDR1 and CDR2: MDHEN, SYDVKM. The CDR3 covers 17 residues. Trimming stripped 7 bases from V and 0 bases from J, with 19 bases between. Full variable domain (remainder filled in from reference TRBV28 and TRBJ1-5): DVKVTQSSRYLVKRTGEKVFLECVQDMDHENMFWYRQDPGLGLRLIYFSYDVKMKEKGDIPEGYSVSREKKERFSLILESASTNQTSMYLCASIAGGTPNSNQPQHFGDGTRLSIL.

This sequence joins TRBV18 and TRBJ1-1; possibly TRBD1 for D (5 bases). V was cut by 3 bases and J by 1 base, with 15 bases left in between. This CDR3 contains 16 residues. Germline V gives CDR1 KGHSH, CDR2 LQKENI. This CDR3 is CASSPAQAGTNTEAFF. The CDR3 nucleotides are TGTGCCAGCTCACCTGCACAGGCCGGAACGAACACTGAAGCTTTCTTT.

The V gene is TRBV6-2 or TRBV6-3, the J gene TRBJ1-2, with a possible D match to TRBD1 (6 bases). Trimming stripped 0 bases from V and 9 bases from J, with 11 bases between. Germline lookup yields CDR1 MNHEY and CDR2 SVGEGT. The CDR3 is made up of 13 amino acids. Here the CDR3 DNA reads TGTGCCAGCAGTTACTCGCGGGGGCAAAGCTACACCTTC. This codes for CASSYSRGQSYTF.

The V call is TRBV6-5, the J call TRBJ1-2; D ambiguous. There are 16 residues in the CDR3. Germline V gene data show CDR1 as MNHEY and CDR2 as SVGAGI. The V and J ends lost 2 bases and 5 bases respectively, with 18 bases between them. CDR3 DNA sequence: TGTGCCAGCAGTTACCTCGGGGAACTGAGGCTGTATGGCTACACCTTC. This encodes CASSYLGELRLYGYTF.

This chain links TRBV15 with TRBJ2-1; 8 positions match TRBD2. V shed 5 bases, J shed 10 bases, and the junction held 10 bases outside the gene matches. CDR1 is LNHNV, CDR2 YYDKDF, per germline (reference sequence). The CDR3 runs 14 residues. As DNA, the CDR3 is TGTGCCACCAGCCAGCTAAGGCGCGGGGGGGAGCAGTTCTTC. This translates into CATSQLRRGGEQFF.

The CDR3 DNA is TGTGCCATCAGTCGAACAGGGAGTAGCACAACAGATACGCAGTATTTT. Its translation is CAISRTGSSTTDTQYF. V and J are TRBV10-3 and TRBJ2-3, with D possibly matching TRBD1 (6 bases). The CDR3 runs to 16 residues. From germline, CDR1 is ENHRY and CDR2 SYGVKD. Trimming took 5 bases from V and 3 from J, leaving 18 bases between them.

The CDR3 is CASSDEFSNQPQHF. In DNA, the CDR3 is TGTGCCAGCAGTGACGAGTTTAGCAATCAGCCCCAGCATTTT. The V and J genes are TRBV6-4 and TRBJ1-5; D is undetermined. The V end was cut by 2 bases, the J end by 0 bases, with 5 bases between. The germline CDR1 and CDR2 sequences are MRHNA and SNTAGT. CDR3 length: 14 residues.

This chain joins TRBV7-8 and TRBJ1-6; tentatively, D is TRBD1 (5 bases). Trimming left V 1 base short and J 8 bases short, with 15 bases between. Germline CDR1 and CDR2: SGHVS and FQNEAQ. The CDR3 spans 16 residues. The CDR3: CASSLEEAGLDSPLHF. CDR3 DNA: TGTGCCAGCAGCTTAGAGGAGGCGGGGCTGGATTCACCCCTCCACTTT.